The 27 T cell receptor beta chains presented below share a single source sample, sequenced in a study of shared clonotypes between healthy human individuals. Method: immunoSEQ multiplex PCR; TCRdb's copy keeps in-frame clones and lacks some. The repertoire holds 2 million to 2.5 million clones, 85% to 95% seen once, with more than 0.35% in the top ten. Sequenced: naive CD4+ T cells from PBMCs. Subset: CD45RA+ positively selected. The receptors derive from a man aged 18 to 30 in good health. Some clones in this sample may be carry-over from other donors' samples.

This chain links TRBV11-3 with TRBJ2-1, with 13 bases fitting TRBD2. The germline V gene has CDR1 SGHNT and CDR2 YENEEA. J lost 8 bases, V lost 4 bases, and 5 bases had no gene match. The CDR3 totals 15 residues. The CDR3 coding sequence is TGTGCCAGCAGCTCCGGGACTAGCGGGACCGATGAGCAGTTCTTC. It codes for CASSSGTSGTDEQFF.

This chain's CDR3 is CSARRQNEQYF. CDR3 coding DNA: TGCAGTGCTAGAAGGCAAAACGAGCAGTACTTC. This chain uses TRBV20-1 with TRBJ2-7; D gene uncertain. V lost 2 bases and J lost 5, with 7 bases in between. CDR3 length equals 11 residues. CDR1 DFQATT and CDR2 SNEGSKA come from the germline V gene (reference sequence).

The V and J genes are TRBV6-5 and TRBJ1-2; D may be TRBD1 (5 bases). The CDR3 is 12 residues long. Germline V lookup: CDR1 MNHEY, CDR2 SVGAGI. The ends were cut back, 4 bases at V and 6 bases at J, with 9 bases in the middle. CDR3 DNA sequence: TGTGCCAGCAGTTTACAGGAAAATGGCTACACCTTC. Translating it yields CASSLQENGYTF.

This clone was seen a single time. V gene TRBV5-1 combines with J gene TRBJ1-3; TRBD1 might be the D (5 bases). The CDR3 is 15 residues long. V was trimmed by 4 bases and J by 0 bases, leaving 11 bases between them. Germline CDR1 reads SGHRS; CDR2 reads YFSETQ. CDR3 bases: TGCGCCAGCAGCCGGGGGGGTGACTCTGGAAACACCATATATTTT. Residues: CASSRGGDSGNTIYF.

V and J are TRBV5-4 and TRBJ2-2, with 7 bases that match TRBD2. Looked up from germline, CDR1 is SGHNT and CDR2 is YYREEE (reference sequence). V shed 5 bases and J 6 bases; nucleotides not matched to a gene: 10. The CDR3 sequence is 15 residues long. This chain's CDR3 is CASRSGRELAGELFF. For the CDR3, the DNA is TGTGCCAGCAGGTCAGGGCGGGAGCTCGCCGGGGAGCTGTTTTTT.

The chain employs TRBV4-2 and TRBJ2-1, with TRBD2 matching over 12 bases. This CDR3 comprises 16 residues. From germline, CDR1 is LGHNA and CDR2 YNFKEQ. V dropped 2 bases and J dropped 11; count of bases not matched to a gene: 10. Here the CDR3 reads CASSQLTSGRANQQFF. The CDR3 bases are TGTGCCAGCAGCCAACTGACTAGCGGGAGAGCGAATCAGCAGTTCTTC.

The CDR3 DNA sequence: TGTGCCAGCAGGCTAGGGGTCAACACCGGGGAGCTGTTTTTT. Translated, it gives CASRLGVNTGELFF. This chain links TRBV28 with TRBJ2-2, with D possibly TRBD1 on 5 matching bases. The V end lost 6 bases, the J end lost 2 bases, and 10 bases lay between the germline ends. The germline V gene has CDR1 MDHEN and CDR2 SYDVKM. The CDR3 consists of 14 residues.

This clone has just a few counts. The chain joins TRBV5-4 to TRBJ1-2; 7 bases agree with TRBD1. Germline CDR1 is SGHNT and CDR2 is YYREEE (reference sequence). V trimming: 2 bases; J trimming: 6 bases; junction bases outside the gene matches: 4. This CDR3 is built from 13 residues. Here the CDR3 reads CASSLQGTDGYTF. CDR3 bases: TGTGCCAGCAGCTTACAGGGGACGGATGGCTACACCTTC.

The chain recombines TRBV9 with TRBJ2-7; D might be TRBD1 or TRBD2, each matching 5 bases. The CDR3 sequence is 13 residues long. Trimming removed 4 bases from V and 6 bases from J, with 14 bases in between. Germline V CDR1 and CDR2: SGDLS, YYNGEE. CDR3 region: CASSPRDLSEQYF. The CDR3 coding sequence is TGTGCCAGCAGCCCCCGGGACCTTAGCGAGCAGTACTTC.

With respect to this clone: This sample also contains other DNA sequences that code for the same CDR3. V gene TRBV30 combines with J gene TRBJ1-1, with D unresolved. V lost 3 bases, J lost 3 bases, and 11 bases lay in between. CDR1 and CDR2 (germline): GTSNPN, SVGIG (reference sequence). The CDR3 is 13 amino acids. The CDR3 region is CAWSPDTYTEAFF. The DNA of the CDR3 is TGTGCCTGGAGCCCGGATACTTACACTGAAGCTTTCTTT.

The chain's CDR3 is CASSTLSPPTYEQYF. In DNA, the CDR3 is TGTGCCAGCAGCACCCTATCCCCCCCAACCTACGAGCAGTACTTC. This chain links TRBV7-9 with TRBJ2-7; D unresolved. The V gene lost 5 bases and the J gene lost 2 bases, with 16 bases spanning the gap. There are 15 residues in the CDR3. Germline lookup yields CDR1 SEHNR and CDR2 FQNEAQ (reference sequence).

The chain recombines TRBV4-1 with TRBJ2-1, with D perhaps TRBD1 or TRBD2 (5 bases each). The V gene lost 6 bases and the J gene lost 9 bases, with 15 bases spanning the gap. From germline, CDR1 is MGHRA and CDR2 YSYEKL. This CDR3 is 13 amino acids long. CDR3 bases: TGCGCCAGCAGAACTAGGGGTGGTAGTGAGCAGTTCTTC. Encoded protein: CASRTRGGSEQFF.

This CDR3 is CASSPRLAGVQETQYF. The CDR3 nucleotides read TGTGCCAGCAGCCCGCGACTAGCGGGAGTCCAAGAGACCCAGTACTTC. The chain carries TRBV5-4 and TRBJ2-5, with TRBD2 identical over 12 bases. The germline V gene encodes CDR1 SGHNT and CDR2 YYREEE (reference sequence). The CDR3 spans 16 residues. With 4 bases clipped from V and 1 base from J, the junction kept 5 bases outside the gene matches.

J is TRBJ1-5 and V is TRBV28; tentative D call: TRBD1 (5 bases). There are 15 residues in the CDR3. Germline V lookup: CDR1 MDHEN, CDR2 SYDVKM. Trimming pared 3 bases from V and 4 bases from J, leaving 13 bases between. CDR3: CASSFQLGANQPQHF. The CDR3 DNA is TGTGCCAGCAGTTTCCAGTTAGGGGCTAATCAGCCCCAGCATTTT.

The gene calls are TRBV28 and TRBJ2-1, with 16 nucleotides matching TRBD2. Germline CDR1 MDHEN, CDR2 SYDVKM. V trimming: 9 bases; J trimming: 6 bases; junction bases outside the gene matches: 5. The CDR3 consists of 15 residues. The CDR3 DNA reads TGTGCCAGTAAGGGACTAGCGGGAGGGGTCAATGAGCAGTTCTTC. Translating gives CASKGLAGGVNEQFF.

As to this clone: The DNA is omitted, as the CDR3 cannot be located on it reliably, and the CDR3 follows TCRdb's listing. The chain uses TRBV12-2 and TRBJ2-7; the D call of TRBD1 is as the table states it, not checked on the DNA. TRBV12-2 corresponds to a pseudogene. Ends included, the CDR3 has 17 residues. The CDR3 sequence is CASRFGAGTGRRDEQYF.

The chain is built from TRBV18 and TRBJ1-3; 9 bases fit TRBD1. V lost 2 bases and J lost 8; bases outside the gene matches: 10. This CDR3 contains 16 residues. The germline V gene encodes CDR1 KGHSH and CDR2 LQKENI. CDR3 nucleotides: TGTGCCAGCTCACCAAACCACAGGGGGCAAGCGGACACCATATATTTT. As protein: CASSPNHRGQADTIYF.

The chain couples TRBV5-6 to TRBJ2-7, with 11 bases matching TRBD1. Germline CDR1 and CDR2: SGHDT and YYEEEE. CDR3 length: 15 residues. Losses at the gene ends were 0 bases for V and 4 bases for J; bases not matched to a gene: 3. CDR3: CASSLVGTGGYEQYF. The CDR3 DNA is TGTGCCAGCAGCTTGGTGGGGACAGGGGGATACGAGCAGTACTTC.

Written as DNA, the CDR3 is TGTGCCAGTAGTAGGCGTTACACTGAAGCTTTCTTT. This codes for CASSRRYTEAFF. This sequence joins TRBV19 and TRBJ1-1; D remains unclear. The CDR3 extends over 12 amino acids. Per germline, CDR1 LNHDA and CDR2 SQIVND (reference sequence). Trimming left V 4 bases short and J 3 bases short, with 6 bases between.

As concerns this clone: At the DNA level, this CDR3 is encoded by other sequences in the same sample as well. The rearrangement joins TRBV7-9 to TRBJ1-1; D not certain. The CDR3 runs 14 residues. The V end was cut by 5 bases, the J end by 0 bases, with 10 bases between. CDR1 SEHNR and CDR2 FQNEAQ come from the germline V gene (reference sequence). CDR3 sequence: CASSPHSLNTEAFF. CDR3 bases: TGTGCCAGCAGCCCCCACAGCCTGAACACTGAAGCTTTCTTT.

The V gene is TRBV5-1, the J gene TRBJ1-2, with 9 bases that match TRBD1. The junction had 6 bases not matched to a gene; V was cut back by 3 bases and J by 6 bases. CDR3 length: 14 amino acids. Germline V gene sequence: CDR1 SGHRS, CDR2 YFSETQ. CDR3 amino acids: CASSYLRDRDGYTF. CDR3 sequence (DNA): TGCGCCAGCAGCTATCTCCGGGACAGGGATGGCTACACCTTC.

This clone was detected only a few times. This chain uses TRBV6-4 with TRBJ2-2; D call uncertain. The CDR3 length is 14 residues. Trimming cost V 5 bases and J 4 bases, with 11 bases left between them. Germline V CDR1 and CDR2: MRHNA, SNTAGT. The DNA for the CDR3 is TGTGCCAGCAGTTTCCAGCCCATCACCGGGGAGCTGTTTTTT. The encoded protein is CASSFQPITGELFF.

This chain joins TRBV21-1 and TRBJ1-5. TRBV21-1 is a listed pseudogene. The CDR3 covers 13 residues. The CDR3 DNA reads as TGTGCCAGGCACCGGGGTAGCAATCAGCCCCAGCATTTT. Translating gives CARHRGSNQPQHF.

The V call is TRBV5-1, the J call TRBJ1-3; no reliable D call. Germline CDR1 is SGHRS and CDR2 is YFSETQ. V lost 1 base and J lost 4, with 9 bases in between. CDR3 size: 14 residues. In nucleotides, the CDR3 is TGCGCCAGCAGCTTGACTGACGCCGGAAACACCATATATTTT. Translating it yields CASSLTDAGNTIYF.

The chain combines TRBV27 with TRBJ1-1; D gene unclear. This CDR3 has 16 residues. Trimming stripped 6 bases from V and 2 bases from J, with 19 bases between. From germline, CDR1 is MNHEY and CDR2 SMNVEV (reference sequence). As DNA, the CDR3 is TGTGCCAGCAGCCCTGGAAGGGATATGGGAAACACTGAAGCTTTCTTT. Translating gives CASSPGRDMGNTEAFF.

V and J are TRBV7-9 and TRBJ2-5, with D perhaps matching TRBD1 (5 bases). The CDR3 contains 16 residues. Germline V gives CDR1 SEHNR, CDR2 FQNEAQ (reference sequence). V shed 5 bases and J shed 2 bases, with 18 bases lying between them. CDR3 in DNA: TGTGCCAGCAGCCCGAGTGTTCAGGGCTGGCAAGAGACCCAGTACTTC. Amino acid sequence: CASSPSVQGWQETQYF. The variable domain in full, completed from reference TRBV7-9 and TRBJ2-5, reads DTGVSQNPRHKITKRGQNVTFRCDPISEHNRLYWYRQTLGQGPEFLTYFQNEAQLEKSRLLSDRFSAERPKGSFSTLEIQRTEQGDSAMYLCASSPSVQGWQETQYFGPGTRLLVL.

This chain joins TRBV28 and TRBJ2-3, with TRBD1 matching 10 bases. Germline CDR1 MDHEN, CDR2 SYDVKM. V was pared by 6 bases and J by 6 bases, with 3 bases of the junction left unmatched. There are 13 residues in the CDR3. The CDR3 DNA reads TGTGCCAGCAGAAGGACAGGGGGGGATACGCAGTATTTT. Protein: CASRRTGGDTQYF.